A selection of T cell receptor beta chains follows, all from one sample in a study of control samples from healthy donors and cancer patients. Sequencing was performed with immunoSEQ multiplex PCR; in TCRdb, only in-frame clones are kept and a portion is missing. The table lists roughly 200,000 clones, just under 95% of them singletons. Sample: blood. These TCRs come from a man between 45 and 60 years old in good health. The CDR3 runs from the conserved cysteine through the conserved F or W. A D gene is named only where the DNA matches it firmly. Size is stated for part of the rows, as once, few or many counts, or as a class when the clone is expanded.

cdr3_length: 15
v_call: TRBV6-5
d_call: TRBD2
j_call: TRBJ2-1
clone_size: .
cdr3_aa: CASNLGTSGSNEQFF

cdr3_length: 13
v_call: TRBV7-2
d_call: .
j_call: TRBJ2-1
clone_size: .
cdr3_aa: CASSQSRNNEQFF

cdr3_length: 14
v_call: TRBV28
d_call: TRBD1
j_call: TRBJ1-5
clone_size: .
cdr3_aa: CASSPGTGHQPQHF

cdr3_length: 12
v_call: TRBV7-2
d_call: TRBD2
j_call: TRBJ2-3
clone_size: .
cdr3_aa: CASTLAGRDPYF

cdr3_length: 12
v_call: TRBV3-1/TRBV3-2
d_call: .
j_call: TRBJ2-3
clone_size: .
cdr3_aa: CASSRVTDTQYF

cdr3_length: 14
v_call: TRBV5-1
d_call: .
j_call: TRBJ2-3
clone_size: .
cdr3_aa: CASARRGVGDTQYF

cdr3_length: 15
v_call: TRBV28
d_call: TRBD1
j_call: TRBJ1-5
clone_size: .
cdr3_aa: CASIPGQVDGQPQHF

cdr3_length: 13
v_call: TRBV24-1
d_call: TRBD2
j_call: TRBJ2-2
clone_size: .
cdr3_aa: CATSERTSRELFF

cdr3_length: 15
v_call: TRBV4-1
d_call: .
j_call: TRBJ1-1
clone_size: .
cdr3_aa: CASSQSRGLRTEAFF

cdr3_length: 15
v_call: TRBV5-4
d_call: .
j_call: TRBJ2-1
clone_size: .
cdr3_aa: CASSLPLGTGVEQFF

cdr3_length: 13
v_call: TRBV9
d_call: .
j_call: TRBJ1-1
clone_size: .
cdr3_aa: CASSVVPVSEAFF

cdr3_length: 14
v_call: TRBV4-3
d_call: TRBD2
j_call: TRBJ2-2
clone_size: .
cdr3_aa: CASRLAGAGGELFF

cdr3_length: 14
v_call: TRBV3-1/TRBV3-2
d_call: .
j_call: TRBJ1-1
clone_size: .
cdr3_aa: CASRSTVMNTEAFF

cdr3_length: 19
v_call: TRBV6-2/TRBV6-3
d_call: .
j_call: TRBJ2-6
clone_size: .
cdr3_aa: CASSSFLGGGSSGANVLTF

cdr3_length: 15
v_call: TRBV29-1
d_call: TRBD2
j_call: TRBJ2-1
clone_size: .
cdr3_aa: CSVKLEGLYRNEQFF

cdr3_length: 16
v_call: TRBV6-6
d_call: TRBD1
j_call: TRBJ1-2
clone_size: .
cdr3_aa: CASSYGQGMGNYGYTF

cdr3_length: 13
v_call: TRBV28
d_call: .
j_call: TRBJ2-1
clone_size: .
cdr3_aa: CASTGDSYNEQFF

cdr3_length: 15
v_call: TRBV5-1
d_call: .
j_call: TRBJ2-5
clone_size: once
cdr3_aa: CASSPTPTSLETQYF

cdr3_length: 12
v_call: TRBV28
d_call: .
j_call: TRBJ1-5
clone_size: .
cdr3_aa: CASGGTTQPQHF

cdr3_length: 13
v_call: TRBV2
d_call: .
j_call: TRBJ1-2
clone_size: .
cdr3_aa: CASSEQGSAGYTF

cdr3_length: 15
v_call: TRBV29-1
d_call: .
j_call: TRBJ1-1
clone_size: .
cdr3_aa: CSVEEPRGRATEAFF

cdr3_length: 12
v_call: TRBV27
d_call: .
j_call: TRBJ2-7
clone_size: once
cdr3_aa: CASSLSTGKQYF

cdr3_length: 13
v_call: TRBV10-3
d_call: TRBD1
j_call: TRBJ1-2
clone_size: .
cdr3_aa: CAISEGTAYGYTF

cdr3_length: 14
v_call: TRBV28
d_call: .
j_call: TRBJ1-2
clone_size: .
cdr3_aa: CASTPATVNYGYTF

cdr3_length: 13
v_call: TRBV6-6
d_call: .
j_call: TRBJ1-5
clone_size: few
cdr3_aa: CASSTPGPQPQHF

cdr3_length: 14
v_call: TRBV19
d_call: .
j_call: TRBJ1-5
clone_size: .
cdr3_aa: CASSIERGYQPQHF

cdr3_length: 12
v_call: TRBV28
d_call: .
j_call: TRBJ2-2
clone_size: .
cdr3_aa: CASRLTGRELFF

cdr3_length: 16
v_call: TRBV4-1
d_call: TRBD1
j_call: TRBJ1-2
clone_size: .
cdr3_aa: CASSQYAGGRFYGYTF

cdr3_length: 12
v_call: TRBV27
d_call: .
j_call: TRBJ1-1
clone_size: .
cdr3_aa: CASRGRLAEAFF

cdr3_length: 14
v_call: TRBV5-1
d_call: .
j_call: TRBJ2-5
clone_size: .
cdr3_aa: CASSSGTQQETQYF

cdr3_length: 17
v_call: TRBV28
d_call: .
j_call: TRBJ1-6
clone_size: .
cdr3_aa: CASSRPARGDNNSPLHF

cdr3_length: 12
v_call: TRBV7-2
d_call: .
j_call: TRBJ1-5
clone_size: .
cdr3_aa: CASSLFRQPQHF

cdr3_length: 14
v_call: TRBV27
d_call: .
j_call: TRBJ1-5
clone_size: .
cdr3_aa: CASSLSGDSQPQHF

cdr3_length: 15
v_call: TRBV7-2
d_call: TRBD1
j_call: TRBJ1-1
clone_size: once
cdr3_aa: CASSEGAGMNTEAFF

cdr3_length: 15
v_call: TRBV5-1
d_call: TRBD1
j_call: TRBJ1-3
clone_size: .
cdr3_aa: CASSSTGGSGNTIYF

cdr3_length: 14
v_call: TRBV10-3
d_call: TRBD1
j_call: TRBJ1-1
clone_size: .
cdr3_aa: CAISPGQGRTEAFF

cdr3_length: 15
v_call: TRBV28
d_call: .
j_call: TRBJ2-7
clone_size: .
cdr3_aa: CASSFEGGPVYEQYF

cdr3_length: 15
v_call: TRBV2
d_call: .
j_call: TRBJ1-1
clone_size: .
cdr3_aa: CASSERGQDYTEAFF

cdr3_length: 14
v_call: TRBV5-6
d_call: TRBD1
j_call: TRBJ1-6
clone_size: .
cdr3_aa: CASSQGARNSPLHF

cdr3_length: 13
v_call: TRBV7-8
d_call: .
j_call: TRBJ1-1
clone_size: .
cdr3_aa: CASSSTLNTEAFF

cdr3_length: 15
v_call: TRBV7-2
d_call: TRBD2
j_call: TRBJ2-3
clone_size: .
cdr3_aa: CASAPGSGGADTQYF

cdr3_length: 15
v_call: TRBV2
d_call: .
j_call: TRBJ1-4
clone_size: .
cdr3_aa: CASVWTAATNEKLFF

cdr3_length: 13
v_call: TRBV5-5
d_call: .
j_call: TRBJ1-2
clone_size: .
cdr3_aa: CASSLATRYGYTF

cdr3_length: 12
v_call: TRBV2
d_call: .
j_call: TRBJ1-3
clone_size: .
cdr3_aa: CASSLTGNTIYF

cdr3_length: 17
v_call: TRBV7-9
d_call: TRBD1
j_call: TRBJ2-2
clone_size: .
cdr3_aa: CASSIPLTGLGTGELFF